This entry features one T cell receptor beta chain sequence. This sample is part of a study of PD-L1 blockade in urothelial cancer. The time point denotes: pretreatment peripheral blood. Assay used: immunoSEQ multiplex PCR; TCRdb lists only in-frame clones, some missing. Here the sample spans approximately 90,000 clones, about 83% being singletons. The source is a man between 60 and 70 years old with urothelial cancer. Sequencing used PBMCs, obtained around atezolizumab (anti-PD-L1) treatment.

CDR3 DNA sequence: TGTGCCAGTACCTTATTTGGATCCAGGGGTTACACTGAAGCTTTCTTT. Protein sequence: CASTLFGSRGYTEAFF. The chain employs TRBV19 and TRBJ1-1; tentative D call: TRBD1 (6 bases). Germline assignment: CDR1 LNHDA and CDR2 SQIVND (reference sequence). V was pared by 7 bases and J by 3 bases, with 21 bases between. The CDR3 extends over 16 amino acids.